These 19 T cell receptor beta chains were sequenced from one sample in a study of vaccination and CD4 T cells after COVID-19. What these receptors recognize is not known. Oncomine TCR Beta short-read sequencing was applied to DNA from cultured CD4+ T cells. TCRdb fed the PCR reads into MiXCR, producing one record per CDR3 protein. The data contain 15,000 to 20,000 distinct CDR3 sequences, over 50% of them singletons. Time point of the sample: late sampling 161 to 241 days after vaccination in a few convalescent patients. Stated treatment: roughly 10-day PBMC culture with coronavirus spike peptide pools or control peptides (ViraFEST assay). The sample in question was CD4+ T cells from blood, cultured in vitro, obtained about 7 months after SARS-CoV-2 vaccination. Receptors were obtained from a human donor who had recovered from COVID-19.

The chain is built from TRBV6-2 or TRBV6-3 and TRBJ2-7, with no clear D. Trimming left V 5 bases short and J 3 bases short, with 8 bases between. The V gene's germline CDR1 is MNHEY and CDR2 SVGEGT. The CDR3 consists of 12 residues. This CDR3 is CASSPLHYEQYF. The CDR3 DNA is TGTGCCAGCAGTCCTCTACACTACGAGCAGTACTTC.

The rearrangement joins TRBV7-9 to TRBJ2-5; 16 bases fit TRBD2. Trimming removed 5 bases from V and 4 bases from J; junction bases left unmatched: 10. Germline CDR1 is SEHNR and CDR2 is FQNEAQ (reference sequence). CDR3 length: 18 residues. The CDR3, as DNA: TGTGCCAGCAGCGCCTCCGGGACTAGCGGGGGGGCGGGAGAGACCCAGTACTTC. It encodes CASSASGTSGGAGETQYF.

The V and J genes are TRBV27 and TRBJ2-1; tentatively, D is TRBD1 (6 bases). This CDR3 is built from 15 residues. Per germline, CDR1 MNHEY and CDR2 SMNVEV (reference sequence). The germline V and J ends were trimmed by 6 bases and 0 bases, with 12 bases remaining between them. CDR3 nucleotides: TGTGCCAGCAGAAACAGGGCTAGCTCCTACAATGAGCAGTTCTTC. Translation: CASRNRASSYNEQFF.

CDR3 in amino acids: CASSPAGFGEQYF. The CDR3 DNA reads as TGTGCCAGCAGTCCCGCCGGGTTCGGGGAGCAGTACTTC. The chain recombines TRBV6-1 with TRBJ2-7; D unclear. CDR3 length: 13 residues. Trimming cost V 5 bases and J 7 bases, with 15 bases left between them. Germline CDR1 MNHNS, CDR2 SASEGT.

The CDR3 sequence: CATSRDPGSVAEAFF. The DNA of the CDR3 is TGTGCCACCAGCAGAGATCCGGGTTCGGTGGCTGAAGCTTTCTTT. V is TRBV15 and J is TRBJ1-1; no clear D gene. V was shortened by 0 bases and J by 6 bases, with 14 bases between the two germline ends. The CDR3 contains 15 residues. Germline V gene data show CDR1 as LNHNV and CDR2 as YYDKDF (reference sequence).

This clonotype turned up a few times. V is TRBV7-2 and J is TRBJ1-1; 8 bases line up with TRBD1. Germline values: CDR1 SGHTA, CDR2 FQGNSA. The CDR3 has 17 residues. V trimming: 2 bases; J trimming: 1 base; junction bases outside the gene matches: 9. CDR3 sequence reads: CASSLTPPGQGNTEAFF. Here the CDR3 DNA reads TGTGCCAGCAGCTTAACCCCACCCGGACAGGGGAACACTGAAGCTTTCTTT.

This clonotype was counted a few times. The V call is TRBV7-3, the J call TRBJ2-3, with TRBD2 identical over 9 bases. The ends lost 11 bases at V and 1 base at J; junction bases unmatched: 10. Per germline, CDR1 SGHTA and CDR2 FQGTGA. This CDR3 contains 15 residues. CDR3 nucleotide sequence: TGTGCCCGCCGGCGGGCGGGGGGGCGCACAGATACGCAGTATTTT. Translating it yields CARRRAGGRTDTQYF.

The J gene is TRBJ1-1, the V gene TRBV20-1; D perhaps matches TRBD1 (5 bases). The CDR3 extends over 13 amino acids. Germline values: CDR1 DFQATT, CDR2 SNEGSKA (reference sequence). V lost 2 bases, J lost 6 bases, and 13 bases lay in between. CDR3 sequence reads: CSARPDLGAEAFF. For the CDR3, the DNA is TGCAGTGCTAGACCTGACCTGGGGGCTGAAGCTTTCTTT.

This clonotype was detected only a few times. The V and J genes are TRBV20-1 and TRBJ1-3, with a possible D match to TRBD1 (6 bases). CDR1 DFQATT and CDR2 SNEGSKA come from the germline V gene (reference sequence). The CDR3 loop spans 16 amino acids. The V end lost 4 bases, the J end lost 0 bases, and 16 bases lay between the germline ends. The CDR3 is CSATQQGTLSGNTIYF. The CDR3 DNA sequence: TGCAGTGCTACCCAACAGGGAACTCTCTCTGGAAACACCATATATTTT.

This clonotype appeared a few times. One end of the junction varies from germline; a read error may be responsible. This chain uses TRBV7-9 with TRBJ2-3, with 10 positions matching TRBD2. The CDR3 is 12 amino acids. Germline loops: CDR1 SEHNR, CDR2 FQNEAQ (reference sequence). The CDR3 nucleotides are TGTGCCAGCAGCATCACTAGCGGGGCACTCCGTTTT. The encoded protein is CASSITSGALRF.

The rearrangement uses TRBV20-1 and TRBJ2-4; weak D call: TRBD1 (6 bases). There are 14 residues in the CDR3. V was clipped by 5 bases and J by 0 bases, with 11 bases between them. Germline CDR1 is DFQATT and CDR2 is SNEGSKA (reference sequence). CDR3 region: CSAARTEAKNIQYF. In DNA, the CDR3 is TGCAGTGCTGCCCGGACAGAAGCCAAAAACATTCAGTACTTC.

There are a few counts of this clonotype. The rearrangement uses TRBV6-5 and TRBJ1-2, with a tentative D call TRBD1 (5 bases). The germline gives CDR1 MNHEY, CDR2 SVGAGI. V was cut by 8 bases and J by 8 bases, with 24 bases left in between. The CDR3 consists of 15 residues. The CDR3 loop is CASCSWDRLRGGYTF. Here the CDR3 DNA reads TGTGCCAGCTGTTCCTGGGACCGCCTAAGGGGCGGCTACACCTTC.

V and J are TRBV5-6 and TRBJ1-5, with D uncertain. Trimming left V 1 base short and J 4 bases short, with 9 bases between. Germline lookup yields CDR1 SGHDT and CDR2 YYEEEE. The CDR3 is 14 residues long. CDR3 sequence: CASSLWALNQPQHF. In DNA form, the CDR3 reads TGTGCCAGCAGCTTGTGGGCCCTAAATCAGCCCCAGCATTTT.

The V and J genes are TRBV20-1 and TRBJ2-1; the match to TRBD2 covers 9 bases. The CDR3 spans 14 residues. Trimming at V came to 6 bases and at J to 12 bases, leaving 15 bases not matched to a gene. The germline V gene encodes CDR1 DFQATT and CDR2 SNEGSKA (reference sequence). The CDR3 sequence: CSATTSGAPSGQFF. The CDR3 nucleotides read TGCAGTGCCACGACTAGCGGCGCACCTAGTGGGCAGTTCTTC.

The chain has TRBV28 and TRBJ2-1; D is uncertain. CDR1 is MDHEN, CDR2 SYDVKM, per germline. The CDR3 is 12 residues long. V was shortened by 5 bases and J by 9 bases, with 11 bases between the two germline ends. The CDR3 is CASSLYRREQFF. As DNA, the CDR3 is TGTGCCAGCAGTCTTTATAGGCGTGAGCAGTTCTTC. Drawing the rest from reference TRBV28 and TRBJ2-1, the complete variable domain is DVKVTQSSRYLVKRTGEKVFLECVQDMDHENMFWYRQDPGLGLRLIYFSYDVKMKEKGDIPEGYSVSREKKERFSLILESASTNQTSMYLCASSLYRREQFFGPGTRLTVL.

This clonotype is categorized as medium-sized. J is TRBJ1-6 and V is TRBV5-3, with TRBD1 as a possible D gene (6 bases). TRBV5-3 is marked as an open reading frame, function uncertain. Between the trimmed V and J ends, which lost 4 bases and 1 base, there was a span of 24 bases. This CDR3 is built from 20 residues. Here the CDR3 DNA reads TGTGCCAGAAGCCTATCGACAGGTGTCGAATTTCGGTCCTATAATTCACCCCTCCACTTT. This codes for CARSLSTGVEFRSYNSPLHF.

The V gene is TRBV5-4, the J gene TRBJ1-1; D gene ambiguous. The V gene's germline CDR1 is SGHNT and CDR2 YYREEE (reference sequence). V shed 0 bases and J shed 1 base, with 7 bases lying between them. The CDR3 length is 14 residues. DNA of the CDR3: TGTGCCAGCAGCTTGGCGTCACAGAACACTGAAGCTTTCTTT. It encodes CASSLASQNTEAFF.

This clonotype has a handful of counts. V is TRBV7-2 and J is TRBJ2-5; D gene ambiguous. V shed 3 bases and J shed 2 bases, with 10 bases lying between them. The V gene's germline CDR1 is SGHTA and CDR2 FQGNSA. The CDR3 has 14 amino acids. CDR3 region: CASSFSSAQETQYF. The CDR3 DNA is TGTGCCAGCAGCTTTTCCTCCGCGCAAGAGACCCAGTACTTC. Based on the CDR3 plus reference TRBV7-2 and TRBJ2-5, the full variable domain is GAGVSQSPSNKVTEKGKDVELRCDPISGHTALYWYRQSLGQGLEFLIYFQGNSAPDKSGLPSDRFSAERTGGSVSTLTIQRTQQEDSAVYLCASSFSSAQETQYFGPGTRLLVL.

In this sample, this clonotype turned up a few times. CDR3 nucleotides: TGTGCCAGCAGCGTCAGCACAGATACGCAGTATTTT. Residues: CASSVSTDTQYF. The rearrangement uses TRBV2 and TRBJ2-3, with unresolved D. Germline V lookup: CDR1 SNHLY, CDR2 FYNNEI. V gave up 6 bases and J gave up 0 bases, with 4 bases separating them. The CDR3 covers 12 residues.